The 32 T cell receptor beta chains reported below all come from one sample, sequenced in a study of T-cell reconstitution after alpha-beta-depleted transplantation in children. TCRbeta library construction was performed incorporating unique molecular identifiers. TCRdb re-derived calls from the PCR reads in MiXCR, one entry per CDR3 protein. The repertoire includes approximately 240,000 distinct CDR3 sequences, 7.5% to 10% of them detected once, and about 4.8% sits in the top ten. The sample consisted of PBMCs from the stem cell graft donor, taken from the stem cell graft. These receptors were obtained from a human donor who donated a stem cell graft to a child with SCID.

This clonotype was detected only a few times. A much larger clone sits a single nucleotide away, making a read error possible. The rearrangement links TRBV24-1 to TRBJ1-5; D not resolved. The V end was cut by 7 bases, the J end by 2 bases, with 11 bases between. Germline loops: CDR1 KGHDR, CDR2 SFDVKD. The CDR3 totals 14 residues. CDR3 sequence: CATRGGMGNQPQHF. The CDR3 DNA follows: TGTGCCACCAGGGGCGGGATGGGCAATCAGCCCCAGCATTTT.

This clonotype came up many times. CDR3 DNA: TGCGCCAGCAGCCAAGGGACCCCGGGGGTCCCCTACGAGCAGTACTTC. Translation: CASSQGTPGVPYEQYF. V and J are TRBV4-1 and TRBJ2-7; TRBD2 is a possible D gene (6 bases). Trimming stripped 1 base from V and 2 bases from J, with 15 bases between. This CDR3 has 16 amino acids. Germline CDR1 and CDR2: MGHRA and YSYEKL.

This clonotype has at least ten counts. This chain links TRBV7-2 with TRBJ1-5; possibly TRBD1 for D (5 bases). Trimming took off 5 bases at V and 6 bases at J, with 11 bases between the two ends. CDR3 size: 13 residues. In germline, CDR1 is SGHTA, CDR2 FQGNSA. Here the CDR3 reads CASSTIRVQPQHF. CDR3 in DNA: TGTGCCAGCAGCACCATCAGGGTTCAGCCCCAGCATTTT.

This clonotype was detected many times. V gene TRBV30 combines with J gene TRBJ1-6; D gene uncertain. This CDR3 has 13 residues. Germline-derived CDR1 and CDR2 are GTSNPN and SVGIG (reference sequence). The V end was cut by 1 base, the J end by 3 bases, with 4 bases between. CDR3 residues: CAWSESYNSPLHF. The CDR3 nucleotides are TGTGCCTGGAGTGAGAGCTATAATTCACCCCTCCACTTT.

The genes are TRBV20-1 and TRBJ2-4; D not resolved. Looked up from germline, CDR1 is DFQATT and CDR2 is SNEGSKA (reference sequence). This CDR3 region has 13 residues. Trimming stripped 5 bases from V and 2 bases from J, with 10 bases between. The CDR3 coding sequence is TGCAGTGCTGAGAGGCGTTCCAAAAACATTCAGTACTTC. The encoded protein is CSAERRSKNIQYF.

This clonotype was counted ten times or more. This chain connects TRBV6-6 to TRBJ1-2; 7 bases match TRBD1. The V gene's germline CDR1 is MNHNY and CDR2 SVGAGI (reference sequence). The CDR3 is made up of 12 amino acids. The junction had 9 bases not matched to a gene; V was cut back by 9 bases and J by 8 bases. The CDR3 DNA sequence: TGTGCCAGACACGAGACAGGGCGAGGCTACACCTTC. Protein product: CARHETGRGYTF.

This clonotype was recorded at least ten times. The chain couples TRBV3-1 to TRBJ2-7; D is unclear. The length of the CDR3 is 12 residues. Trimming shortened V by 1 base and J by 5 bases, and 6 bases separated the two germline ends. Germline CDR1 is LGHDT and CDR2 is YNNKEL (reference sequence). CDR3 coding DNA: TGTGCCAGCAGCCAAGGCGTGAACGAGCAGTACTTC. It encodes CASSQGVNEQYF.

This clonotype was seen at least ten times. The chain has TRBV7-3 and TRBJ1-6, with D unclear. In germline, CDR1 is SGHTA, CDR2 FQGTGA. The CDR3 totals 13 residues. V was clipped by 0 bases and J by 8 bases, with 5 bases between them. The CDR3 sequence is CASSLTWDSPLHF. In DNA, the CDR3 is TGTGCCAGCAGCTTAACGTGGGATTCACCCCTCCACTTT.

This clonotype was observed many times. The chain combines TRBV2 with TRBJ2-3, with D possibly matching TRBD2 (5 bases). Trimming removed 8 bases from V and 2 bases from J, with 11 bases in between. Germline loops: CDR1 SNHLY, CDR2 FYNNEI. The CDR3 length is 13 residues. The CDR3 spells CASRRWLTDTQYF. For the CDR3, the DNA is TGTGCCAGCCGGAGGTGGCTCACAGATACGCAGTATTTT.

This clonotype was found many times. The V call is TRBV12-3 or TRBV12-4, the J call TRBJ2-7; possible D gene TRBD1, 6 bases. The DNA end is more similar to TRBJ2-3, so the J call may be wrong. This CDR3 has 11 residues. The CDR3 loop is CASSLNREQYF. The CDR3 region has the DNA TGTGCCAGCAGCTTAAACAGGGAGCAGTATTTT.

This clonotype was observed at least ten times. J is TRBJ2-1 and V is TRBV7-9, with D possibly matching TRBD2 (6 bases). V dropped 5 bases and J dropped 5 bases, with 13 bases sitting between them. Looked up from germline, CDR1 is SEHNR and CDR2 is FQNEAQ (reference sequence). The length of the CDR3 is 14 residues. The CDR3 nucleotides read TGTGCCAGCAGCCAGACTAGTCGTAACAATGAGCAGTTCTTC. This sequence encodes CASSQTSRNNEQFF.

The gene calls are TRBV24-1 and TRBJ2-5, with 8 nucleotides matching TRBD1. The CDR3 spans 15 residues. J was trimmed by 2 bases and V by 3 bases; bases with no gene match: 4. Germline V CDR1 and CDR2: KGHDR, SFDVKD. CDR3 sequence reads: CATSDPRTGQETQYF. The CDR3 DNA sequence: TGTGCCACCAGTGATCCGAGGACAGGGCAAGAGACCCAGTACTTC.

This clonotype was recorded at least ten times. The CDR3 bases are TGTGCCAGCAAGCGCCAGATCTCGACTAGTGGGCAAGAGACCCAGTACTTC. It codes for CASKRQISTSGQETQYF. V gene TRBV6-5 combines with J gene TRBJ2-5; tentatively, D is TRBD2 (6 bases). Between the trimmed V and J ends, which lost 7 bases and 2 bases, there was a span of 23 bases. The CDR3 consists of 17 residues. Germline V lookup: CDR1 MNHEY, CDR2 SVGAGI.

On this clonotype itself: This is likely a read error, given that the CDR3 carries no conserved phenylalanine or tryptophan at its end. The chain carries TRBV18 and TRBJ2-7; 12 nucleotides match TRBD2. This CDR3 is 17 amino acids long. Losses at the gene ends were 3 bases for V and 1 base for J; bases not matched to a gene: 7. The germline CDR1 and CDR2 sequences are KGHSH and LQKENI. The CDR3 sequence: CASSPLAGGIDSYEQYL. The DNA for the CDR3 is TGTGCCAGCTCACCCCTAGCGGGGGGGATCGATTCCTACGAGCAGTACTTA.

For this clonotype: This may stem from a read error, because a much larger clone lies one nucleotide away. The chain has TRBV5-1 and TRBJ1-6; 7 nucleotides align to TRBD1. Germline V lookup: CDR1 SGHRS, CDR2 YFSETQ. This CDR3 comprises 14 residues. V shed 4 bases and J 9 bases; nucleotides not matched to a gene: 7. In DNA form, the CDR3 reads TGCGCCAGCAGCCTATGGGACAGAAGTTCACCCCTCCACTTT. Its protein is CASSLWDRSSPLHF.

The V gene is TRBV7-3, the J gene TRBJ1-1, with D possibly matching TRBD1 (5 bases). This CDR3 has 14 residues. CDR1 and CDR2 from the germline V gene are SGHTA and FQGTGA. V dropped 5 bases and J dropped 4 bases, with 14 bases sitting between them. The CDR3 nucleotides are TGTGCCAGCAGCCCCGGGCAGGGCCGCACTGAAGCTTTCTTT. Amino acids: CASSPGQGRTEAFF.

This clonotype came up a few times. This chain uses TRBV5-1 with TRBJ1-3; unclear D gene. Germline CDR1 is SGHRS and CDR2 is YFSETQ. This CDR3 spans 15 amino acids. The V and J ends lost 4 bases and 0 bases respectively, with 11 bases between them. The DNA of the CDR3 is TGCGCCAGCAGCAACGACGGATACTCTGGAAACACCATATATTTT. Its protein is CASSNDGYSGNTIYF.

The sample holds many counts of this clonotype. The chain carries TRBV27 and TRBJ2-1; possibly TRBD1 for D (5 bases). Germline V gene sequence: CDR1 MNHEY, CDR2 SMNVEV (reference sequence). This CDR3 is built from 19 residues. V was cut by 2 bases and J by 6 bases, with 26 bases left in between. This CDR3 is CASSLTGLSSLGRINEQFF. DNA of the CDR3: TGTGCCAGCAGTTTAACCGGCCTCTCCTCCTTGGGGCGAATCAATGAGCAGTTCTTC.

This clonotype was observed many times. This chain links TRBV5-1 with TRBJ1-1, with D perhaps matching TRBD1 (5 bases). The V end was cut by 0 bases, the J end by 5 bases, with 14 bases between. CDR3 length: 15 amino acids. Germline-derived CDR1 and CDR2 are SGHRS and YFSETQ. Here the CDR3 reads CASSLVAWGGTEAFF. CDR3 sequence (DNA): TGCGCCAGCAGCTTGGTAGCTTGGGGGGGGACTGAAGCTTTCTTT.

This clonotype was observed at least ten times. This rearrangement joins TRBV6-1 to TRBJ1-2; 7 nucleotides match TRBD1. Germline V gives CDR1 MNHNS, CDR2 SASEGT. J lost 7 bases, V lost 4 bases, and 12 bases had no gene match. CDR3 size: 15 residues. The CDR3 protein is CASSAREGGALGYTF. CDR3 in DNA: TGTGCCAGCAGTGCCCGGGAAGGGGGCGCGCTTGGCTACACCTTC.

This clonotype has at least ten counts. The J gene is TRBJ2-7, the V gene TRBV4-1; TRBD2 is a possible D gene (5 bases). Germline V gene sequence: CDR1 MGHRA, CDR2 YSYEKL. There are 12 residues in the CDR3. Trimming took off 2 bases at V and 6 bases at J, with 8 bases between the two ends. Written as DNA, the CDR3 is TGCGCCAGCAGCCAACCTCGGGGCGAGCAGTACTTC. This codes for CASSQPRGEQYF.

This clonotype was seen at least ten times. J is TRBJ2-2 and V is TRBV5-1, with a weak D call TRBD2 (6 bases). This CDR3 contains 15 residues. CDR1 and CDR2 from the germline V gene are SGHRS and YFSETQ. With 0 bases removed from V and 5 bases from J, the gap between germline ends came to 11 bases. CDR3 nucleotides: TGCGCCAGCAGCTTGGAAGCGGCGGGAACCGGGGAGCTGTTTTTT. Amino acids: CASSLEAAGTGELFF.

This clonotype was seen ten or more times. V and J are TRBV5-1 and TRBJ2-7; 7 bases are a match to TRBD2. The CDR3 is 15 residues long. The germline CDR1 and CDR2 sequences are SGHRS and YFSETQ. V shed 0 bases, J shed 5 bases, and the junction held 8 bases outside the gene matches. CDR3 sequence (DNA): TGCGCCAGCAGCTTGGGTACATCCGCGGGGGACGAGCAGTACTTC. Its protein product is CASSLGTSAGDEQYF.

This clonotype was seen ten or more times. This chain joins TRBV5-1 and TRBJ1-1; D perhaps matches TRBD1 (5 bases). Germline CDR1 reads SGHRS; CDR2 reads YFSETQ. V was trimmed by 2 bases and J by 2 bases, leaving 16 bases between them. The CDR3 sequence is 16 residues long. CDR3 DNA: TGCGCCAGCAGCTTCAGGGCGTCTTCCTTTAACACTGAAGCTTTCTTT. Translating gives CASSFRASSFNTEAFF.

This clonotype was detected many times. V is TRBV5-1 and J is TRBJ2-7; 7 nucleotides align to TRBD1. The CDR3 runs to 16 residues. Trimming removed 4 bases from V and 5 bases from J; junction bases left unmatched: 15. The germline V gene encodes CDR1 SGHRS and CDR2 YFSETQ. The CDR3 sequence is CASSVWTGKSSNEQYF. DNA of the CDR3: TGCGCCAGCAGCGTGTGGACAGGAAAATCATCGAACGAGCAGTACTTC.

At least ten counts were recorded for this clonotype. The chain employs TRBV20-1 and TRBJ2-4, with D tentatively TRBD2 (6 bases). CDR3 size: 16 residues. Germline CDR1 is DFQATT and CDR2 is SNEGSKA (reference sequence). The V and J ends lost 0 bases and 3 bases respectively, with 15 bases between them. CDR3 residues: CSARDWSPEGKNIQYF. The CDR3 DNA reads TGCAGTGCTAGAGATTGGTCCCCGGAGGGCAAAAACATTCAGTACTTC.

This clonotype was picked up many times. V gene TRBV20-1 combines with J gene TRBJ2-3; D gene uncertain. V was clipped by 6 bases and J by 6 bases, with 10 bases between them. The CDR3 has 11 amino acids. Germline CDR1 reads DFQATT; CDR2 reads SNEGSKA (reference sequence). As DNA, the CDR3 is TGCAGTGCCGACCATGGGGATACGCAGTATTTT. Translated, it gives CSADHGDTQYF.

A few counts support this clonotype. The chain recombines TRBV5-5 with TRBJ1-1; the D is unclear. V lost 2 bases and J 1 base, leaving 15 bases between the germline ends. Germline V lookup: CDR1 SGHKS, CDR2 YYEKEE (reference sequence). The CDR3 sequence is 16 residues long. The chain's CDR3 is CASSFTWTQWNTEAFF. The CDR3 DNA reads TGTGCCAGCAGCTTTACTTGGACTCAATGGAACACTGAAGCTTTCTTT.

This clonotype came up many times. V is TRBV5-6 and J is TRBJ1-6; TRBD1 is a possible D gene (5 bases). The CDR3 extends over 14 amino acids. The V end lost 6 bases, the J end lost 10 bases, and 17 bases lay between the germline ends. The germline V gene encodes CDR1 SGHDT and CDR2 YYEEEE. In DNA, the CDR3 is TGTGCCAGCACCCCCCGGGGGGAAGGCTCACCCCTCCACTTT. Its translation: CASTPRGEGSPLHF.

This clonotype was detected many times. V gene TRBV7-8 combines with J gene TRBJ2-2; TRBD1 matches 8 bases. V trimming: 5 bases; J trimming: 4 bases; junction bases outside the gene matches: 15. CDR3 length: 18 residues. CDR1 and CDR2 from the germline V gene are SGHVS and FQNEAQ. The DNA for the CDR3 is TGTGCCAGCAGCGAAACCCCGACAGGGGTAAAGAGCACCGGGGAGCTGTTTTTT. It specifies CASSETPTGVKSTGELFF. Together with reference TRBV7-8 and TRBJ2-2, the CDR3 gives the full variable domain: GAGVSQSPRYKVAKRGQDVALRCDPISGHVSLFWYQQALGQGPEFLTYFQNEAQLDKSGLPSDRFFAERPEGSVSTLKIQRTQQEDSAVYLCASSETPTGVKSTGELFFGEGSRLTVL.

In its sample, this clonotype was seen many times. The CDR3 loop is CASSLAGGTTEAFF. DNA of the CDR3: TGTGCCAGCAGCTTAGCGGGCGGGACCACTGAAGCTTTCTTT. This chain links TRBV7-9 with TRBJ1-1; TRBD1 might be the D (5 bases). CDR3 length: 14 residues. Trimming removed 0 bases from V and 4 bases from J, with 9 bases in between. From germline, CDR1 is SEHNR and CDR2 FQNEAQ (reference sequence).

In its sample, this clonotype was seen many times. V usage is TRBV5-1 and J usage is TRBJ2-1; D possibly corresponds to TRBD2 (5 bases). V dropped 4 bases and J dropped 8 bases, with 13 bases sitting between them. The CDR3 runs to 13 residues. Germline V gives CDR1 SGHRS, CDR2 YFSETQ. The CDR3 is CASSRASTYEQFF. CDR3 in DNA: TGCGCCAGCAGCCGGGCTAGCACCTATGAGCAGTTCTTC.